Shown below are 23 T cell receptor beta chains from a single sample sequenced in a study of blood T cells in healthy people across ages. Primed by a sample-barcoded 5' primer and a J-beta primer mix, a second PCR proceeded for about 6 to 12 cycles. MiXCR was run by TCRdb on the 5' RACE reads, yielding one entry per CDR3 protein. The repertoire includes fewer than 2,000,000 distinct CDR3 sequences, about 39% of them detected once, and about 21% sits in the top ten. The sample comprised blood. These TCRs come from a human donor in good health.

This clonotype was counted many times. The chain couples TRBV3-1 to TRBJ2-7; no firm D call. This CDR3 is built from 13 residues. The V and J ends lost 4 bases and 4 bases respectively, with 11 bases between them. Germline assignment: CDR1 LGHDT and CDR2 YNNKEL (reference sequence). CDR3 coding DNA: TGTGCCAGCAGCCCCGGGTCTAGATACGAGCAGTACTTC. This sequence encodes CASSPGSRYEQYF.

This chain uses TRBV4-3 with TRBJ2-1; 10 nucleotides align to TRBD2. The CDR3 contains 18 residues. Trimming cost V 0 bases and J 2 bases; bases outside gene matches: 7. Germline assignment: CDR1 LGHNA and CDR2 YSLEER. This chain's CDR3 is CASSQDTSGVATYNEQFF. The CDR3 region has the DNA TGCGCCAGCAGCCAAGACACTAGCGGGGTGGCTACCTACAATGAGCAGTTCTTC.

For this clonotype: Without the conserved terminal phenylalanine or tryptophan, this CDR3 likely stems from a read error. The chain has TRBV29-1 and TRBJ2-1; 7 bases are a match to TRBD2. CDR1 and CDR2 (germline): SQVTM, ANQGSEA. The CDR3 covers 17 residues. CDR3 region: CNVEGLPPNMMYNEQFC. The DNA for the CDR3 is TGCAACGTGGAGGGACTACCTCCTAATATGATGTACAATGAGCAGTTCTGC.

The rearrangement links TRBV5-1 to TRBJ2-3; TRBD2 matches 10 bases. Germline V gives CDR1 SGHRS, CDR2 YFSETQ. The V segment lost 4 bases and the J segment 3 bases; nucleotides outside the gene matches: 17. This CDR3 contains 19 residues. DNA for the CDR3: TGCGCCAGCAGCCCCCGTACAGCGGGGGGGCCGTTGTCAACAGATACGCAGTATTTT. Encoded protein: CASSPRTAGGPLSTDTQYF.

The chain combines TRBV30 with TRBJ2-2; the match to TRBD1 covers 8 bases. The CDR3 totals 11 residues. CDR1 GTSNPN and CDR2 SVGIG come from the germline V gene (reference sequence). Here the CDR3 DNA reads TGTGCTTCGGACAGGGCTGGGGAGCTGTTTTTT. It encodes CASDRAGELFF.

This clonotype was observed a few times. The chain links TRBV4-2 to TRBJ2-4; D gene ambiguous. The J call may be wrong; the DNA end is better matched by TRBJ2-7. Germline V gene sequence: CDR1 LGHNA, CDR2 YNFKEQ. The CDR3 runs 14 residues. CDR3 sequence: CASSQDSRVYEQYF. CDR3 in DNA: TGTGCCAGCAGCCAAGATAGTAGGGTTTACGAGCAGTACTTC.

V usage is TRBV7-9 and J usage is TRBJ2-7; no definite D call. Trimming pared 1 base from V and 6 bases from J, leaving 7 bases between. The CDR3 totals 12 residues. Germline V gene data show CDR1 as SEHNR and CDR2 as FQNEAQ (reference sequence). The CDR3 loop is CASSLGEPEQYF. CDR3 coding DNA: TGTGCCAGCAGCTTAGGGGAACCCGAGCAGTACTTC. The complete variable domain, with remaining parts taken from reference TRBV7-9 and TRBJ2-7, reads DTGVSQNPRHKITKRGQNVTFRCDPISEHNRLYWYRQTLGQGPEFLTYFQNEAQLEKSRLLSDRFSAERPKGSFSTLEIQRTEQGDSAMYLCASSLGEPEQYFGPGTRLTVT.

The table lists this clonotype with a few counts. This rearrangement joins TRBV7-2 to TRBJ2-1; 11 positions match TRBD1. The V segment lost 5 bases and the J segment 9 bases; nucleotides outside the gene matches: 3. Germline V lookup: CDR1 SGHTA, CDR2 FQGNSA. This CDR3 has 13 amino acids. The CDR3 DNA reads TGTGCCAGCAGCGGACAGGGGGCAAGTGAGCAGTTCTTC. Translating gives CASSGQGASEQFF.

This sequence joins TRBV7-8 and TRBJ2-1; TRBD2 is a possible D gene (5 bases). The CDR3 is 18 amino acids. Germline V gene sequence: CDR1 SGHVS, CDR2 FQNEAQ. V dropped 0 bases and J dropped 7 bases, with 22 bases sitting between them. In nucleotides, the CDR3 is TGTGCCAGCAGCTTAGCGAGGGAACCTCTTAAAATACAGAATGAGCAGTTCTTC. Translating gives CASSLAREPLKIQNEQFF.

The chain links TRBV3-1 to TRBJ1-2; 7 bases are a match to TRBD1. CDR1 LGHDT and CDR2 YNNKEL come from the germline V gene (reference sequence). Unmatched junction bases numbered 15, after V lost 0 bases and J lost 8 bases. The CDR3 is 17 amino acids. CDR3 amino acids: CASSQDVQRRGRRGYTF. The CDR3 DNA sequence: TGTGCCAGCAGCCAAGATGTTCAAAGAAGGGGGCGCAGGGGCTACACCTTC.

V and J are TRBV6-5 and TRBJ2-1; D is possibly TRBD2 (7 bases). The J call may be wrong; the DNA end is better matched by TRBJ2-7. Germline V gene data show CDR1 as MNHEY and CDR2 as SVGAGI. The CDR3 has 15 amino acids. The CDR3 is CASNRGAVSYNEQYF. The CDR3 nucleotides read TGTGCCAGCAACCGGGGGGCCGTTTCCTACAATGAGCAGTACTTC.

This rearrangement joins TRBV12-3 or TRBV12-4 to TRBJ2-3; TRBD1 aligns across 8 bases. Trimming at V came to 6 bases and at J to 5 bases, leaving 10 bases not matched to a gene. This CDR3 has 15 residues. This chain's CDR3 is CASRKTGDRGDTQYF. In DNA, the CDR3 is TGTGCCAGCAGGAAGACAGGGGATAGAGGAGATACGCAGTATTTT.

The chain is built from TRBV5-1 and TRBJ2-2; D unresolved. The CDR3 runs to 14 residues. Trimming removed 2 bases from V and 4 bases from J, with 9 bases in between. CDR1 is SGHRS, CDR2 YFSETQ, per germline. This chain's CDR3 is CASSFTRPTGELFF. The CDR3 nucleotides read TGCGCCAGCAGCTTTACACGGCCCACCGGGGAGCTGTTTTTT.

The V and J genes are TRBV2 and TRBJ2-3; D unclear. The germline gives CDR1 SNHLY, CDR2 FYNNEI. The CDR3 is made up of 12 amino acids. V was shortened by 6 bases and J by 4 bases, with 8 bases between the two germline ends. CDR3 protein: CASRKIADTQYF. The CDR3 bases are TGTGCCAGCAGAAAAATCGCAGATACGCAGTATTTT.

This clonotype appeared many times. This chain uses TRBV7-9 with TRBJ2-7, with TRBD1 matching 7 bases. CDR1 is SEHNR, CDR2 FQNEAQ, per germline (reference sequence). The length of the CDR3 is 18 residues. With 1 base clipped from V and 1 base from J, the junction kept 13 bases outside the gene matches. In DNA, the CDR3 is TGTGCCAGCAGCTTAGAGTTAAAGGGGGCCTTTGTGTCCTACGAGCAGTACTTC. Its protein is CASSLELKGAFVSYEQYF.

V gene TRBV7-3 combines with J gene TRBJ2-5, with D perhaps TRBD1 (5 bases). V was shortened by 1 base and J by 2 bases, with 11 bases between the two germline ends. The germline CDR1 and CDR2 sequences are SGHTA and FQGTGA. The CDR3 has 15 residues. The DNA for the CDR3 is TGTGCCAGCAGCTTAATAGGGGCGGCACAAGAGACCCAGTACTTC. This translates into CASSLIGAAQETQYF.

This rearrangement joins TRBV7-2 to TRBJ1-2; the D is unclear. With 7 bases removed from V and 3 bases from J, the gap between germline ends came to 18 bases. The CDR3 has 15 amino acids. Germline V lookup: CDR1 SGHTA, CDR2 FQGNSA. The CDR3 loop is CASTLQSRVDYGYTF. The CDR3 DNA sequence: TGTGCCAGCACCCTACAGTCCAGAGTCGACTATGGCTACACCTTC.

The CDR3 spells CASSSPYLQETQYF. The CDR3, as DNA: TGTGCCAGCAGCTCCCCTTACCTGCAAGAGACCCAGTACTTC. The chain uses TRBV7-9 and TRBJ2-5; D is undetermined. The germline V gene encodes CDR1 SEHNR and CDR2 FQNEAQ (reference sequence). The CDR3 spans 14 residues. Trimming pared 4 bases from V and 2 bases from J, leaving 11 bases between.

This clonotype was seen more than once but under ten times. The rearrangement links TRBV15 to TRBJ2-1; 9 bases are shared with TRBD2. Germline loops: CDR1 LNHNV, CDR2 YYDKDF (reference sequence). CDR3 length equals 16 residues. After removal of 5 bases from V and 7 bases from J, the junction contained 12 bases not matched to a gene. For the CDR3, the DNA is TGTGCCACCAGCCGGCAATATGCGGGGGGGCTGAATGAGCAGTTCTTC. It codes for CATSRQYAGGLNEQFF. The entire variable domain, with the rest obtained from reference TRBV15 and TRBJ2-1, is as follows: DAMVIQNPRYQVTQFGKPVTLSCSQTLNHNVMYWYQQKSSQAPKLLFHYYDKDFNNEADTPDNFQSRRPNTSFCFLDIRSPGLGDTAMYLCATSRQYAGGLNEQFFGPGTRLTVL.

This chain connects TRBV6-1 to TRBJ1-1, with 10 positions matching TRBD1. The length of the CDR3 is 15 residues. From germline, CDR1 is MNHNS and CDR2 SASEGT. The J segment lost 1 base and the V segment lost 7 bases, leaving 6 bases of the junction unmatched. The CDR3 DNA is TGTGCCAGCACGGGACAGGGGTGGGAGAACACTGAAGCTTTCTTT. It translates to CASTGQGWENTEAFF.

This clonotype appeared a few times. For the CDR3, the DNA is TGCAGTGCTTTATATGTGAGCTCCTACGAGCAGTACTTC. It yields the protein CSALYVSSYEQYF. V is TRBV20-1 and J is TRBJ2-7; D gene unclear. V lost 5 bases to trimming and J lost 0 bases, with 11 bases between them. The CDR3 has 13 amino acids. The germline gives CDR1 DFQATT, CDR2 SNEGSKA (reference sequence).

This clonotype occurred many times. At one end, the junction sequence differs from germline, possibly due to a read error. DNA of the CDR3: TGTGCCAGCAGCTTAGCGATGGAGACCCAGTACTTC. Translated: CASSLAMETQYF. The J gene is TRBJ2-5, the V gene TRBV5-1, with a tentative D call TRBD2 (5 bases). Per the germline V gene, CDR1 is SGHRS and CDR2 is YFSETQ. This CDR3 has 12 residues.

There are a few counts of this clonotype. This sequence joins TRBV18 and TRBJ2-4; D not resolved. The CDR3 length is 17 residues. The V and J ends lost 0 bases and 0 bases respectively, with 12 bases between them. Germline V gene data show CDR1 as KGHSH and CDR2 as LQKENI. The chain's CDR3 is CASSPPIGGLAKNIQYF. In DNA, the CDR3 is TGTGCCAGCTCACCACCGATAGGCGGCTTAGCCAAAAACATTCAGTACTTC.